This record looks at one TCR beta chain sequence and its context. Its cognate antigen has yet to be identified. The sample holds no much larger clone one base away, and base qualities are not on file. The sample comes from a study of cytomegalovirus exposure and HLA in healthy donors (dated by TCRdb to the late 2010s). For the study in its entirety: A later analysis indicated that the 120 or so validation repertoires were generated on the platform also employed for the approximately 700 repertoires of the first cohort. The study aimed to test whether cataloging public T cell receptors could reveal signatures of past pathogen exposure. Along with the approximately 650-subject first cohort, a separate validation cohort of 120 different subjects was used. To predict cytomegalovirus infection status, the study combined high-throughput TCR immunosequencing, statistical association of individual TCRs with disease status, and machine learning.

Overall study results and their limits: In vitro tests confirmed that a few of the cytomegalovirus-associated TCR beta chains recognize cytomegalovirus antigens. Most TCR sequences were observed very rarely across donors, whereas some public TCRs were present in many individuals. According to the authors, the approach could potentially be generalized to other disease states and immunological phenotypes. A total of 150 or so TCR beta chains were listed by the study as associated with cytomegalovirus. A later analysis lacked HLA typing for the validation cohort, so it scored co-occurrence in that cohort across all 120 or so repertoires. Subsequent analysis determined that TCRs grouped into clusters in the first cohort also showed a tendency toward co-occurrence across the 90 to 150 validation repertoires, and 90% to 95% of cluster scores exceeded 0. In both the original and validation cohorts, the classifier was reported to diagnose cytomegalovirus status with high specificity and sensitivity.

The donors belonged to the validation cohort of about 110 subjects, which was separate from the 666-subject first cohort. Reading from cysteine to phenylalanine, the CDR3 counts 15 amino acids. The retained sequence is limited to the CDR3, 45 bases, with the frame set at the first base. From a lookup of the germline V gene, CDR1 and CDR2 are SGHTS and YDEGEE. The germline V and J ends show losses of 2 bases and 4 bases respectively, and no gene match explains 7 bases of the junction. The library came from the immunoSEQ multiplex PCR assay. Turning to the authors' computational methods: To diagnose cytomegalovirus status from the catalog of TCR beta chain sequences, a statistical classification framework was built. The clones in this table, taken by TCRdb from immuneACCESS, are in-frame only. Not every clone is retained; where verified, under half of the shortfall comes from an unresolved V gene, and the cause of the rest is unknown. D and trimming were read from the DNA, whereas the V and J calls and clone size are those reported in that table. The sample records about 130,000 clones, about 96% of which are singletons. In total, the top ten clones hold 1.7% of the sample.

This chain is built from TRBV5-8 and TRBJ1-2; a stretch of 8 junction bases matches TRBD1. Sequencing was done on a sample of PBMCs. This receptor was identified in a man aged 18 to 30 in good health and CMV-seronegative. CDR3 loop: CASSFWQGAFYGYTF. The nucleotides are TGTGCCAGCAGCTTCTGGCAGGGGGCCTTCTATGGCTACACCTTC.